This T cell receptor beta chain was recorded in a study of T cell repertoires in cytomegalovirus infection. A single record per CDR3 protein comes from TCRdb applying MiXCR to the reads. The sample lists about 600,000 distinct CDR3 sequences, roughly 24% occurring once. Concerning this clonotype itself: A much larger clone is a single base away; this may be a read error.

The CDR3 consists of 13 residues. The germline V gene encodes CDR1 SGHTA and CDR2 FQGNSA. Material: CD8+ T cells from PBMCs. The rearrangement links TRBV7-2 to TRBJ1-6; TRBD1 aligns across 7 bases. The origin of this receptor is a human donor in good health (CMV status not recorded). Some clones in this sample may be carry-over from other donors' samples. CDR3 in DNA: TGTGCCACCCGGGACAGCTATAATTCACCCCGCCACTTT. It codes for CATRDSYNSPRHF.